This TCR beta chain came from a study of OX40 agonist ivuxolimab in advanced cancers. Across the study: An agonistic human IgG2 monoclonal antibody against OX40 (CD134) was given. The study gave patients intravenous ivuxolimab at 0.01 to 10 mg/kg every 2 weeks.

About this clone: No antigen is known for it.

TCRdb keeps only in-frame clones here, not all; method: immunoSEQ multiplex PCR. The sample holds roughly 55,000 clones, approximately 86% seen once. Study-level results: Clonal expansion was among the lowest in partial responders at 0.1-3.0 mg/kg, especially CD8+. CD8+ T cells showed, on average, more clonal expansion than CD4+ cells.

Germline V gives CDR1 SGHRS, CDR2 YFSETQ. The CDR3 is 13 amino acids. V was shortened by 2 bases and J by 5 bases, with 10 bases between the two germline ends. The material was CD4+ or CD8+ T cells sorted from blood, obtained in a trial of the OX40 agonist ivuxolimab. The V gene is TRBV5-1, the J gene TRBJ1-1; unclear D gene. This receptor was identified in an adult with an advanced solid tumor such as melanoma, head and neck, liver or kidney cancer. For the CDR3, the DNA is TGCGCCAGCAGCTTAGGCCGTGAGACTGAAGCTTTCTTT. This sequence encodes CASSLGRETEAFF.